The 30 T cell receptor beta chains below come from one sample, sequenced in a study of blood T cell repertoires in COVID-19. Sequenced by immunoSEQ multiplex PCR; TCRdb stores in-frame clones only, minus some. The sample records 200,000 to 250,000 clones, around 85% being singletons. Sequences were obtained from PBMCs or T cells enriched from blood (not recorded which). The receptors originated from a woman between 50 and 59 years old in a cohort exposed to, infected with or recovered from COVID-19 (not recorded which).

The chain recombines TRBV19 with TRBJ2-7, with TRBD1 matching over 7 bases. Germline values: CDR1 LNHDA, CDR2 SQIVND (reference sequence). The CDR3 consists of 14 residues. V lost 7 bases and J lost 3; bases outside the gene matches: 9. In nucleotides, the CDR3 is TGTGCCAGTACCGCACAGGGGAATAGCTACGAGCAGTACTTC. Translated: CASTAQGNSYEQYF.

V and J are TRBV5-1 and TRBJ2-7; D is uncertain. The CDR3 consists of 14 residues. The germline gives CDR1 SGHRS, CDR2 YFSETQ. Trimming left V 0 bases short and J 2 bases short, with 9 bases between. DNA of the CDR3: TGCGCCAGCAGCTTGGCTCAGGTTCCCTACGAGCAGTACTTC. The encoded protein is CASSLAQVPYEQYF.

CDR3 nucleotides: TGCAGCGTTGTCCTTGGGACAGGGGGCTCCTACAATGAGCAGTTCTTC. The encoded protein is CSVVLGTGGSYNEQFF. The chain links TRBV29-1 to TRBJ2-1, with 11 bases that match TRBD1. Germline lookup yields CDR1 SQVTM and CDR2 ANQGSEA. The V gene end was trimmed by 4 bases and the J gene end by 0 bases; junction bases not matched to a gene: 5. The CDR3 is made up of 16 amino acids.

The CDR3 here is CATSTGTVYGYTF. In DNA form, the CDR3 reads TGTGCCACCAGCACAGGGACAGTCTATGGCTACACCTTC. The chain carries TRBV15 and TRBJ1-2; TRBD1 matches at 7 bases. V dropped 4 bases and J dropped 4; count of bases not matched to a gene: 3. The germline V gene has CDR1 LNHNV and CDR2 YYDKDF (reference sequence). The CDR3 has 13 amino acids.

V is TRBV7-9 and J is TRBJ1-1; 10 bases are a match to TRBD1. The germline CDR1 and CDR2 sequences are SEHNR and FQNEAQ (reference sequence). J gave up 1 base and V 5 bases, and 4 bases lay outside the gene matches. The CDR3 is 15 residues long. CDR3 sequence reads: CASSPTGGWNTEAFF. For the CDR3, the DNA is TGTGCCAGCAGCCCGACAGGGGGCTGGAACACTGAAGCTTTCTTT.

The chain uses TRBV4-1 and TRBJ1-4; D ambiguous. CDR3 size: 17 residues. The ends were cut back, 2 bases at V and 1 base at J, with 14 bases in the middle. The germline V gene encodes CDR1 MGHRA and CDR2 YSYEKL. CDR3 amino acids: CASSQWPKTGTNEKLFF. As DNA, the CDR3 is TGCGCCAGCAGCCAATGGCCCAAAACGGGAACTAATGAAAAACTGTTTTTT.

This clone was observed once. V gene TRBV9 combines with J gene TRBJ2-1; D perhaps matches TRBD2 (5 bases). The CDR3 contains 14 residues. V dropped 0 bases and J dropped 4 bases, with 8 bases sitting between them. Per the germline V gene, CDR1 is SGDLS and CDR2 is YYNGEE. The CDR3 DNA reads as TGTGCCAGCAGCGTAGCTACTAGGTACAATGAGCAGTTCTTC. This encodes CASSVATRYNEQFF.

This clone was observed a single time. The J gene is TRBJ1-3, the V gene TRBV9; no clear D. The CDR3 contains 16 residues. The ends were cut back, 0 bases at V and 2 bases at J, with 12 bases in the middle. Germline CDR1 and CDR2: SGDLS and YYNGEE. CDR3 nucleotide sequence: TGTGCCAGCAGCGTAGGCATCGCGAATACTGGAAACACCATATATTTT. Its translation: CASSVGIANTGNTIYF.

This chain links TRBV18 with TRBJ2-7; possible D gene TRBD2, 6 bases. The CDR3 contains 13 residues. Trimming cost V 2 bases and J 7 bases, with 12 bases left between them. Per the germline V gene, CDR1 is KGHSH and CDR2 is LQKENI. CDR3 in DNA: TGTGCCAGCTCACCAAAATGGGGAGGTGAGCAGTACTTC. Translated, it gives CASSPKWGGEQYF.

The CDR3 nucleotides are TGTGCCAGCAGCTTGTTCGCAGGGGTTGATGGCTACACCTTC. As protein: CASSLFAGVDGYTF. V gene TRBV5-6 combines with J gene TRBJ1-2; D perhaps matches TRBD1 (6 bases). This CDR3 contains 14 residues. V was shortened by 1 base and J by 6 bases, with 13 bases between the two germline ends. Germline V gene data show CDR1 as SGHDT and CDR2 as YYEEEE.

This rearrangement joins TRBV2 to TRBJ2-1, with D possibly TRBD2 on 5 matching bases. Trimming removed 4 bases from V and 7 bases from J, with 11 bases in between. The CDR3 is made up of 13 amino acids. CDR1 and CDR2 from the germline V gene are SNHLY and FYNNEI. Written as DNA, the CDR3 is TGTGCCAGCAGTGTAGTTAGGGAGAATGAGCAGTTCTTC. Translating gives CASSVVRENEQFF.

The chain carries TRBV2 and TRBJ1-1; D remains ambiguous. The CDR3 sequence is 13 residues long. V was cut by 6 bases and J by 0 bases, with 8 bases left in between. Germline V lookup: CDR1 SNHLY, CDR2 FYNNEI. DNA of the CDR3: TGTGCCAGCAGCTCTGGAGTGAACACTGAAGCTTTCTTT. Protein product: CASSSGVNTEAFF.

The CDR3 here is CAISESTGAGSPLHF. The DNA for the CDR3 is TGTGCCATCAGTGAGTCGACAGGGGCTGGGTCACCCCTCCACTTT. The rearrangement joins TRBV10-3 to TRBJ1-6; TRBD1 matches at 8 bases. V trimming: 0 bases; J trimming: 10 bases; junction bases outside the gene matches: 5. In germline, CDR1 is ENHRY, CDR2 SYGVKD. This CDR3 is built from 15 residues.

V usage is TRBV14 and J usage is TRBJ2-1; 8 nucleotides align to TRBD2. The CDR3 has 19 residues. Germline assignment: CDR1 SGHDN and CDR2 FVKESK. V shed 3 bases, J shed 4 bases, and the junction held 17 bases outside the gene matches. This CDR3 is CASSHPQRTSQLFYNEQFF. The CDR3 DNA is TGTGCCAGCAGCCACCCTCAAAGGACTAGCCAATTATTTTACAATGAGCAGTTCTTC.

This clone was recorded once. The chain links TRBV5-1 to TRBJ2-5, with D maybe TRBD2 (6 bases). The CDR3 totals 14 residues. The V end was cut by 6 bases, the J end by 3 bases, with 15 bases between. Germline assignment: CDR1 SGHRS and CDR2 YFSETQ. CDR3 region: CASTRGGGEETQYF. The CDR3 nucleotides are TGCGCCAGCACCCGCGGTGGAGGGGAAGAGACCCAGTACTTC.

The rearrangement links TRBV5-4 to TRBJ2-3; 8 nucleotides align to TRBD2. Germline CDR1 and CDR2: SGHNT and YYREEE (reference sequence). This CDR3 contains 16 residues. V trimming: 4 bases; J trimming: 3 bases; junction bases outside the gene matches: 10. CDR3 DNA sequence: TGTGCCAGCAGCCCATTTGGCGGGGGGTCAACAGATACGCAGTATTTT. Translation: CASSPFGGGSTDTQYF.

The J gene is TRBJ1-5, the V gene TRBV10-1, with 7 bases identical to TRBD1. Germline-derived CDR1 and CDR2 are WNHNN and SYGVQD (reference sequence). This CDR3 comprises 15 residues. V lost 5 bases and J lost 5; bases outside the gene matches: 9. In DNA, the CDR3 is TGCGCCAGCAGTAAGCCTACAGGGGTACATCAGCCCCAGCATTTT. This gives the protein CASSKPTGVHQPQHF.

The genes are TRBV9 and TRBJ1-1, with D hard to call. The CDR3 loop spans 15 amino acids. Trimming left V 4 bases short and J 0 bases short, with 13 bases between. Per germline, CDR1 SGDLS and CDR2 YYNGEE. The CDR3 coding sequence is TGTGCCAGCAGCTCTCCCCGTACAGTGAACACTGAAGCTTTCTTT. It translates to CASSSPRTVNTEAFF.

The chain links TRBV29-1 to TRBJ2-7; D is unclear. Trimming stripped 4 bases from V and 2 bases from J, with 15 bases between. The CDR3 totals 14 residues. Germline CDR1 reads SQVTM; CDR2 reads ANQGSEA. The DNA for the CDR3 is TGCAGCGTTGCACCTCGTCACTCCGCCTACGAGCAGTACTTC. Protein product: CSVAPRHSAYEQYF.

To note about this clone: Its ends do not fully match the called genes, so a read error is possible. The rearrangement uses TRBV7-7 and TRBJ2-7; a possible D gene is TRBD1 (6 bases). The CDR3 consists of 18 residues. Germline lookup yields CDR1 SSHAT and CDR2 FNYEAQ (reference sequence). In nucleotides, the CDR3 is TGTGCTAGCAGCTTAGTAAAAGGTTCCGGGACACCAAGCTACGAGCAGTACTTC. Protein sequence: CASSLVKGSGTPSYEQYF.

This clone was counted between two and nine times. The V call is TRBV5-4, the J call TRBJ1-3; D uncertain. The V and J ends lost 3 bases and 0 bases respectively, with 4 bases between them. The germline gives CDR1 SGHNT, CDR2 YYREEE (reference sequence). This CDR3 is 13 amino acids long. The CDR3 nucleotides read TGTGCCAGCAGCTCACACTCTGGAAACACCATATATTTT. Translation: CASSSHSGNTIYF.

A single count supports this clone. V is TRBV5-1 and J is TRBJ1-6, with TRBD1 matching over 10 bases. CDR1 SGHRS and CDR2 YFSETQ come from the germline V gene. CDR3 length: 16 amino acids. J was trimmed by 7 bases and V by 3 bases; bases with no gene match: 7. CDR3: CASSSGQGQSNSPLHF. For the CDR3, the DNA is TGCGCCAGCAGCTCGGGACAGGGGCAGAGCAATTCACCCCTCCACTTT.

The V gene is TRBV2, the J gene TRBJ1-1; perhaps TRBD1 as D (6 bases). The CDR3 loop spans 13 amino acids. V lost 10 bases to trimming and J lost 0 bases, with 12 bases between them. From germline, CDR1 is SNHLY and CDR2 FYNNEI. The CDR3 coding sequence is TGTGCCACCTCACAGGGAGTGAACACTGAAGCTTTCTTT. It yields the protein CATSQGVNTEAFF.

The V and J genes are TRBV5-1 and TRBJ2-3; tentative D call: TRBD2 (7 bases). The germline CDR1 and CDR2 sequences are SGHRS and YFSETQ. This CDR3 is built from 16 residues. V was clipped by 0 bases and J by 4 bases, with 15 bases between them. The CDR3 loop is CASSLGGTGRADTQYF. For the CDR3, the DNA is TGCGCCAGCAGCTTGGGTGGAACAGGGAGGGCAGATACGCAGTATTTT.

The rearrangement joins TRBV7-2 to TRBJ2-1; 8 bases match TRBD2. V lost 1 base and J lost 5; bases outside the gene matches: 4. This CDR3 region has 15 residues. Germline lookup yields CDR1 SGHTA and CDR2 FQGNSA. The CDR3 region has the DNA TGTGCCAGCAGCTTAGTTGCGGGGGGCCACAATGAGCAGTTCTTC. It yields the protein CASSLVAGGHNEQFF.

The CDR3 nucleotides read TGTGCCAGCAGTTTCGCAGGCATCGGTGGAAACACCATATATTTT. It is translated as CASSFAGIGGNTIYF. This sequence joins TRBV27 and TRBJ1-3; the D is unclear. The CDR3 is 15 amino acids. Germline CDR1 MNHEY, CDR2 SMNVEV (reference sequence). Trimming removed 3 bases at V and 3 bases at J, with 12 bases between.

V gene TRBV19 combines with J gene TRBJ1-2, with 8 nucleotides matching TRBD1. The CDR3 is 14 residues long. Germline lookup yields CDR1 LNHDA and CDR2 SQIVND (reference sequence). The junction had 10 bases not matched to a gene; V was cut back by 8 bases and J by 5 bases. The CDR3 region has the DNA TGTGCCAGTTCCGGACAGGGCTTCGGGTATGGCTACACCTTC. Translating gives CASSGQGFGYGYTF.

The rearrangement links TRBV4-3 to TRBJ1-2; 10 bases align to TRBD1. With V trimmed by 5 bases and J by 5 bases, 8 bases remained unmatched. This CDR3 has 15 residues. Germline CDR1 reads LGHNA; CDR2 reads YSLEER. CDR3 loop: CASSVNPGQGYGYTF. CDR3 bases: TGCGCCAGCAGCGTAAACCCGGGACAGGGGTATGGCTACACCTTC.

The chain is built from TRBV19 and TRBJ2-3; D is unclear. V was cut by 5 bases and J by 2 bases, with 23 bases left in between. There are 18 residues in the CDR3. Germline loops: CDR1 LNHDA, CDR2 SQIVND (reference sequence). The CDR3 protein is CASSPSPVALVYTDTQYF. CDR3 sequence (DNA): TGTGCCAGTAGTCCCTCGCCCGTCGCGTTAGTATACACAGATACGCAGTATTTT. Full variable domain (rest looked up from reference TRBV19 and TRBJ2-3): DGGITQSPKYLFRKEGQNVTLSCEQNLNHDAMYWYRQDPGQGLRLIYYSQIVNDFQKGDIAEGYSVSREKKESFPLTVTSAQKNPTAFYLCASSPSPVALVYTDTQYFGPGTRLTVL.

This chain links TRBV30 with TRBJ1-5, with TRBD1 identical over 9 bases. The CDR3 has 15 amino acids. Germline CDR1 reads GTSNPN; CDR2 reads SVGIG (reference sequence). V trimming: 4 bases; J trimming: 7 bases; junction bases outside the gene matches: 11. This CDR3 reads CAWTIGTGLGQPQHF. The CDR3 DNA reads TGTGCCTGGACGATTGGGACAGGGTTGGGGCAGCCCCAGCATTTT.